This TCR beta chain is drawn from a study of CD8+ T cells in alopecia areata. Study-wide context: Administration of oral tofacitinib to treated patients was at 5 to 10 mg twice daily. Tofacitinib exposure lasted 6 to 18 months, followed by 6 months off drug. The share of scalp area affected provided the severity score for treated patients.

Sequencing used cDNA as its template, made by extracting RNA and reverse transcribing it. Sequencing was performed with immunoSEQ multiplex PCR; in TCRdb, only in-frame clones are kept and a portion is missing. The data show about 210,000 clones, roughly two fifths seen once. This clone showed up just a few times. Sample treatment: oral pan-JAK inhibitor, 5-10 mg twice daily. Peripheral blood and lesional scalp punch biopsies came from alopecia areata patients. V lost 3 bases to trimming and J lost 3 bases; unmatched junction nucleotides: 6. The CDR3 spans 15 residues. The V gene's germline CDR1 is SGHNT and CDR2 YYREEE (reference sequence).

This sequence was found in a human donor with alopecia areata. Sequences were derived from CD4+ T cells sorted from blood, sampled at approximately week 36, from a patient treated with tofacitinib. The chain recombines TRBV5-4 with TRBJ2-7; TRBD1 aligns across 10 bases. In DNA, the CDR3 is TGTGCCAGCAGCTCTAGGGACAGGGGAGGCTACGAGCAGTACTTC. Amino acid sequence: CASSSRDRGGYEQYF.